The 13 T cell receptor beta chains reported below all come from one sample, sequenced in a study of T-cell reconstitution after alpha-beta-depleted transplantation in children. The authors prepared the TCRbeta library with unique molecular identifiers. From the PCR reads, TCRdb called clonotypes with MiXCR, one entry per CDR3 protein. The sample includes hundreds of thousands of distinct CDR3 sequences, 15% to 20% of them seen just once. The sample in question was PBMCs from the stem cell graft donor, obtained from the stem cell graft. These receptor sequences come from a human donor who donated a stem cell graft to a child with acute myeloid leukemia.

This clonotype was counted a single time. This may be a read error: a much more frequent sequence differs by one nucleotide. The V and J genes are TRBV7-9 and TRBJ2-3; maybe TRBD1 (5 bases). The germline CDR1 and CDR2 sequences are SEHNR and FQNEAQ (reference sequence). CDR3 length: 15 amino acids. The DNA for the CDR3 is TGTGTCAGCAGCTTAGGGCAGGGCCTCCAGGATACGCAGTATTTT. This sequence encodes CVSSLGQGLQDTQYF.

This clonotype was counted between two and nine times. The chain carries TRBV7-2 and TRBJ2-1; no definite D call. Germline V gene data show CDR1 as SGHTA and CDR2 as FQGNSA. The V end was cut by 7 bases, the J end by 7 bases, with 20 bases between. CDR3 length: 15 amino acids. CDR3 region: CASTPEMESLNEQFF. The CDR3 nucleotides are TGTGCCAGCACCCCTGAAATGGAATCCCTTAATGAGCAGTTCTTC.

This clonotype was counted many times. The gene calls are TRBV6-1 and TRBJ1-3; 10 nucleotides agree with TRBD1. The germline V gene encodes CDR1 MNHNS and CDR2 SASEGT. The J segment lost 2 bases and the V segment lost 6 bases, leaving 4 bases of the junction unmatched. CDR3 size: 15 residues. The CDR3 here is CASSQGQGPGNTIYF. The CDR3 region has the DNA TGTGCCAGCAGCCAGGGACAGGGGCCTGGAAACACCATATATTTT.

The V call is TRBV13, the J call TRBJ1-2; no definite D call. This CDR3 region has 14 residues. CDR1 and CDR2 from the germline V gene are PRHDT and FYEKMQ (reference sequence). Trimming took 3 bases from V and 0 from J, leaving 8 bases between them. The CDR3 here is CASSFGSANYGYTF. The CDR3, as DNA: TGTGCCAGCAGCTTCGGGTCAGCTAACTATGGCTACACCTTC.

This clonotype was detected ten times or more. This chain links TRBV25-1 with TRBJ1-2; D perhaps matches TRBD1 (5 bases). The CDR3 length is 12 residues. The germline gives CDR1 MGHDK, CDR2 SYGVNS. V lost 4 bases, J lost 8 bases, and 11 bases lay in between. CDR3 region: CASSAPREGYTF. CDR3 coding DNA: TGTGCCAGCAGTGCCCCCAGGGAAGGCTACACCTTC.

As DNA, the CDR3 is TGTGCCAGCAGCTTGTGGTTGGGAAGCACAGATACGCAGTATTTT. It yields the protein CASSLWLGSTDTQYF. The V and J genes are TRBV7-9 and TRBJ2-3, with unresolved D. The V and J ends lost 3 bases and 0 bases respectively, with 10 bases between them. Per the germline V gene, CDR1 is SEHNR and CDR2 is FQNEAQ (reference sequence). This CDR3 is built from 15 residues.

This clonotype was counted a few times. The chain has TRBV13 and TRBJ1-5; no definite D call. Trimming took off 0 bases at V and 7 bases at J, with 10 bases between the two ends. CDR3 length: 14 residues. CDR1 is PRHDT and CDR2 is FYEKMQ in the germline V gene (reference sequence). Here the CDR3 DNA reads TGTGCCAGCAGCTTAGGGAGGGCTAAGCAGCCCCAGCATTTT. This translates into CASSLGRAKQPQHF. Drawing the rest from reference TRBV13 and TRBJ1-5, the complete variable domain is AAGVIQSPRHLIKEKRETATLKCYPIPRHDTVYWYQQGPGQDPQFLISFYEKMQSDKGSIPDRFSAQQFSDYHSELNMSSLELGDSALYFCASSLGRAKQPQHFGDGTRLSIL.

This clonotype has at least ten counts. This chain links TRBV20-1 with TRBJ2-3; 13 bases map to TRBD2. CDR1 and CDR2 (germline): DFQATT, SNEGSKA (reference sequence). Trimming cost V 1 base and J 4 bases; bases outside gene matches: 11. This CDR3 spans 18 amino acids. The CDR3 DNA sequence: TGCAGTGCTAGAGGACTAGCGGGGGGCCCGGGGGCCGCAGATACGCAGTATTTT. It translates to CSARGLAGGPGAADTQYF.

This clonotype was detected only a few times. The CDR3 loop reads CASSLGGRGPGANVLTF. As DNA, the CDR3 is TGTGCCAGCAGCTTAGGGGGGCGAGGTCCTGGGGCCAACGTCCTGACTTTC. The rearrangement joins TRBV11-1 to TRBJ2-6; D is possibly TRBD1 (6 bases). This CDR3 has 17 residues. The germline gives CDR1 SGHAT, CDR2 FQDESV (reference sequence). V was trimmed by 1 base and J by 2 bases, leaving 12 bases between them.

J is TRBJ2-7 and V is TRBV6-2 or TRBV6-3; 8 nucleotides line up with TRBD2. CDR3 length: 13 residues. Germline CDR1 and CDR2: MNHEY and SVGEGT. The ends lost 6 bases at V and 3 bases at J; junction bases unmatched: 4. In DNA, the CDR3 is TGTGCCAGCAGCTTGGGACTAGACTACGAGCAGTACTTC. It encodes CASSLGLDYEQYF.

The rearrangement links TRBV20-1 to TRBJ1-5; 8 bases align to TRBD1. Germline trimming cut 5 bases from V and 5 bases from J; bases unmatched to any gene: 14. Germline V gene data show CDR1 as DFQATT and CDR2 as SNEGSKA (reference sequence). The CDR3 runs to 16 residues. CDR3 protein: CSAPGTGDPRDQPQHF. The CDR3 DNA is TGCAGTGCTCCCGGGACAGGCGACCCTAGGGATCAGCCCCAGCATTTT.

This clonotype was seen ten or more times. The rearrangement uses TRBV5-1 and TRBJ2-7; possible D gene TRBD2, 6 bases. Germline-derived CDR1 and CDR2 are SGHRS and YFSETQ. The CDR3 loop spans 15 amino acids. Trimming took off 0 bases at V and 4 bases at J, with 14 bases between the two ends. CDR3 in DNA: TGCGCCAGCAGCTTGGGGGGGACTGGCACGTACGAGCAGTACTTC. It encodes CASSLGGTGTYEQYF. The entire variable domain, with the rest obtained from reference TRBV5-1 and TRBJ2-7, is as follows: KAGVTQTPRYLIKTRGQQVTLSCSPISGHRSVSWYQQTPGQGLQFLFEYFSETQRNKGNFPGRFSGRQFSNSRSEMNVSTLELGDSALYLCASSLGGTGTYEQYFGPGTRLTVT.

The CDR3 bases are TGTGCCAGCAGCACCGGGGGCTGGGGCTACACCTTC. Its translation is CASSTGGWGYTF. This chain connects TRBV12-3 or TRBV12-4 to TRBJ1-2; possible D gene TRBD1, 6 bases. Deletions cut 6 bases from V and 8 bases from J, with 13 bases between. The CDR3 has 12 residues.